Sequencing of this TCR beta chain was carried out in a study of cytomegalovirus exposure and HLA in healthy donors. Overall study context: HLA-typed donors were the source of 90 million or so unique TCRs, which an early data release held.

Whole-study findings and limits: In a later analysis, TCR beta V- and J-gene trimming showed a link to a missense DCLRE1C variant.

Germline CDR1 reads SGHTA; CDR2 reads FQGTGA. The CDR3 runs 14 residues. Trimming removed 3 bases from V and 5 bases from J; junction bases left unmatched: 4. It was with 60 Vbeta and 13 Jbeta primers that the PCR ran. Profiling relied on immunoSEQ multiplex PCR, and the TCRdb table lists in-frame clones only, not all of them. Among some 140,000 clones listed, 65% to 80% were seen once. Of note for this clone: The antigen remains unidentified.

The chain employs TRBV7-3 and TRBJ2-5; 9 nucleotides agree with TRBD1. Source material: PBMCs. The receptor was isolated from a woman in her forties or fifties in good health and CMV-seropositive. DNA of the CDR3: TGTGCCAGCAGCTTCTCCGGGACAGGGGAGACCCAGTACTTC. Encoded protein: CASSFSGTGETQYF. The whole variable domain, filled in from reference TRBV7-3 and TRBJ2-5, reads GAGVSQTPSNKVTEKGKYVELRCDPISGHTALYWYRQSLGQGPEFLIYFQGTGAADDSGLPNDRFFAVRPEGSVSTLKIQRTERGDSAVYLCASSFSGTGETQYFGPGTRLLVL.